This T cell receptor beta chain was sequenced for a study of OX40 agonist ivuxolimab in advanced cancers. Study-level results: Part of the nonresponder group also had normalized T-cell clonal expansion that was low. On average, CD8+ T cells showed a greater number of expanded clones than CD4+.

Assay: immunoSEQ multiplex PCR; the TCRdb copy retains only in-frame clones and omits some. The sample holds 65,000 to 85,000 clones, 80% to 90% seen once. In regard to this clone: The antigen is undetermined.

Autoimmune disease history or systemic immunosuppression was exclusionary. Sequences were derived from CD4+ or CD8+ T cells sorted from blood, sampled in a trial of the OX40 agonist ivuxolimab. The origin of this receptor is an adult with an advanced solid tumor such as melanoma, head and neck, liver or kidney cancer.

CDR3 in amino acids: CAWSIDWAGGAYEQYF. The CDR3 bases are TGTGCCTGGAGTATCGATTGGGCAGGGGGGGCTTACGAGCAGTACTTC. The V and J genes are TRBV30 and TRBJ2-7; D may be TRBD1 or TRBD2 (7 bases each). The CDR3 totals 16 residues. The germline gives CDR1 GTSNPN, CDR2 SVGIG (reference sequence). V dropped 2 bases and J dropped 4 bases, with 21 bases sitting between them.